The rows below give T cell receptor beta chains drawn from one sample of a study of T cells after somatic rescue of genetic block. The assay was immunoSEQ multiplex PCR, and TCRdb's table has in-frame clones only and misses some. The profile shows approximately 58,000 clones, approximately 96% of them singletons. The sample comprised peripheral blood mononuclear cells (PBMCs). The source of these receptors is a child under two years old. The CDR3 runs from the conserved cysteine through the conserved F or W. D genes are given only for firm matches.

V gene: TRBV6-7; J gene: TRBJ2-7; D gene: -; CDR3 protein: CASSYAAWEQYF; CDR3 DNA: TGTGCCAGCAGTTACGCGGCCTGGGAGCAGTACTTC
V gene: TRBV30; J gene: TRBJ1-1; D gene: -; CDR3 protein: CAWTWETEAFF; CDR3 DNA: TGTGCCTGGACGTGGGAGACTGAAGCTTTCTTT
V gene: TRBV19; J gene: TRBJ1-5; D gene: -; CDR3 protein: CASRDSNQPQHF; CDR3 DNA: TGTGCCAGTAGGGACAGCAATCAGCCCCAGCATTTT
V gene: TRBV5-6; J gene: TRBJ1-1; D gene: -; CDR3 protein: CASSLMNTEAFF; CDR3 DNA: TGTGCCAGCAGCTTGATGAACACTGAAGCTTTCTTT
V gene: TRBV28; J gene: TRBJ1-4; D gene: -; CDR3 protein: CASSLGEKLFF; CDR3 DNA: TGTGCCAGCAGTTTGGGCGAAAAACTGTTTTTT
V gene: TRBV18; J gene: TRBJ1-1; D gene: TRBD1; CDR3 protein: CASSPGQGSPEAFF; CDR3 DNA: TGTGCCAGCTCGCCGGGACAGGGGAGTCCTGAAGCTTTCTTT
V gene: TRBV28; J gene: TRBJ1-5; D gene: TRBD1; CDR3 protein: CASSPGTGGGNQPQHF; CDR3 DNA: TGTGCCAGCAGTCCCGGGACAGGGGGCGGCAATCAGCCCCAGCATTTT
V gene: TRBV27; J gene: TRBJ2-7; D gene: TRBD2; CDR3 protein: CASSLSGGYEQYF; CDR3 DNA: TGTGCCAGCAGTTTGTCGGGGGGCTACGAGCAGTACTTC
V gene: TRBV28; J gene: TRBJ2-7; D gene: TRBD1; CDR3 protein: CAGSRTGVTSYEQYF; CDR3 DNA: TGTGCCGGAAGTCGGACAGGCGTTACTTCCTACGAGCAGTACTTC
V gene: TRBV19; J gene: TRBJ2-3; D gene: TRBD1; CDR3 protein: CASSPSSGTGATDTQYF; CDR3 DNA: TGTGCCAGTAGCCCTTCCTCCGGGACAGGGGCTACAGATACGCAGTATTTT
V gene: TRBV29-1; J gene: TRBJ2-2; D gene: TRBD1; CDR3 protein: CSASPTGGTGELFF; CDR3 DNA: TGCAGCGCGTCCCCCACAGGGGGCACCGGGGAGCTGTTTTTT
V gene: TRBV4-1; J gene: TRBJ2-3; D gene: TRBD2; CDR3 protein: CASSQGSVASGFSTDTQYF; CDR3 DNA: TGCGCCAGCAGCCAAGGAAGTGTGGCTAGCGGGTTTAGCACAGATACGCAGTATTTT
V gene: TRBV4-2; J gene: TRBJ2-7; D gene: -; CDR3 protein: CASSQVLASWDEQYF; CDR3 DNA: TGTGCCAGCAGCCAAGTCTTGGCTAGTTGGGACGAGCAGTACTTC
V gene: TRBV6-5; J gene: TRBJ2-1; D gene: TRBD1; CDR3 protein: CASSPHGQGAHEQFF; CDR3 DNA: TGTGCCAGCAGTCCGCATGGACAGGGGGCCCATGAGCAGTTCTTC
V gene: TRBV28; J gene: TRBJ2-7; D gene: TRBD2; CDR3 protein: CASSLLTSGPSYEQYF; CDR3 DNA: TGTGCCAGCAGTTTATTGACTAGCGGCCCTTCCTACGAGCAGTACTTC
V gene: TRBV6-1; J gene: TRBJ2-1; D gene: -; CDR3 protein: CASNRGTYNEQFF; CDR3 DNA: TGTGCCAGCAATAGGGGGACCTACAATGAGCAGTTCTTC